Given below is one T cell receptor (beta chain) in context. The antigen remains unidentified. Each sample had roughly 10^5 TCR templates assayed. Produced via immunoSEQ multiplex PCR; TCRdb's table is partial and in-frame only. The table includes about 100,000 clones, more than 90% detected once. Germline V lookup: CDR1 MNHEY, CDR2 SMNVEV (reference sequence). V was cut by 6 bases and J by 4 bases, with 12 bases left in between. This CDR3 has 13 residues. The data originate from a study of siplizumab effects on memory and regulatory T cells. Study results and caveats: No naive or memory phenotype could be assigned to roughly 75-97% of proliferating clones. Among mappable alloreactive CD4+ clones, the Treg-derived fraction averaged around 66% with siplizumab versus around 26% in controls. In unstimulated cells, naive T cells appeared more diverse than memory T cells and seemed major alloresponse contributors.

Sequenced material: CD4+ T cells sorted from blood. This TCR was recovered from a human donor in good health. Some clones in this sample may be carry-over from other donors' samples. V gene TRBV27 combines with J gene TRBJ1-2; D is undetermined. The CDR3, as DNA: TGTGCCAGCAGGCCAGGAGGAAGCTATGGCTACACCTTC. This sequence encodes CASRPGGSYGYTF.